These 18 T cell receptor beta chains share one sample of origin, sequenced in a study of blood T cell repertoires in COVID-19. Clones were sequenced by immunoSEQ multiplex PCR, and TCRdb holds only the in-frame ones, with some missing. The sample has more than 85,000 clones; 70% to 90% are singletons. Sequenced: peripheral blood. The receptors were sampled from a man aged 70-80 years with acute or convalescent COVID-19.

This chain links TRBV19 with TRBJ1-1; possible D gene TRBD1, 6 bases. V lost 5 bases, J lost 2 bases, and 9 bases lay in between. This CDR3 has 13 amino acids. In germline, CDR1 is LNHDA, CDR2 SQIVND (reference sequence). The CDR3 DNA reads TGTGCCAGTAGTCGGACAGCTAACACTGAAGCTTTCTTT. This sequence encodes CASSRTANTEAFF.

CDR3 bases: TGTGCCAGTAGTAAGCAGGGTTCAACTAATGAAAAACTGTTTTTT. It codes for CASSKQGSTNEKLFF. The chain has TRBV19 and TRBJ1-4; D may be TRBD1 (5 bases). V lost 4 bases, J lost 0 bases, and 9 bases lay in between. CDR1 is LNHDA and CDR2 is SQIVND in the germline V gene (reference sequence). There are 15 residues in the CDR3. The whole variable domain, remainder taken from reference TRBV19 and TRBJ1-4, is DGGITQSPKYLFRKEGQNVTLSCEQNLNHDAMYWYRQDPGQGLRLIYYSQIVNDFQKGDIAEGYSVSREKKESFPLTVTSAQKNPTAFYLCASSKQGSTNEKLFFGSGTQLSVL.

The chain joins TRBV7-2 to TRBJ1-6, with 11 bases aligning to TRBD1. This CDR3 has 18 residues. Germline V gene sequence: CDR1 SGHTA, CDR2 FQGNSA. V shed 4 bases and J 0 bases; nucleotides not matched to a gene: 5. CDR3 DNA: TGTGCCAGCAGCTGGGACAGGGGGTTGAGCTCCTATAATTCACCCCTCCACTTT. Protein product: CASSWDRGLSSYNSPLHF.

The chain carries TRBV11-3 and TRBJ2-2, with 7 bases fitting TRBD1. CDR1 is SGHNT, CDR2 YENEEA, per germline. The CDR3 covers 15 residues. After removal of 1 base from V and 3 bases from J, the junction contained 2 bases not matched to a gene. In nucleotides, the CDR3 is TGTGCCAGCAGCTTAGGTGGACAGGACACCGGGGAGCTGTTTTTT. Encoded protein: CASSLGGQDTGELFF.

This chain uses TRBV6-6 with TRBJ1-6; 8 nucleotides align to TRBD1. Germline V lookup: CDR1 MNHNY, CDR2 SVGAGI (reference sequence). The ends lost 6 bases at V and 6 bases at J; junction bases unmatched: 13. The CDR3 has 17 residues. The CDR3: CASSRRVDRDPNSPLHF. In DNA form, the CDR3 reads TGTGCCAGCAGCCGAAGGGTGGACAGGGATCCTAATTCACCCCTCCACTTT.

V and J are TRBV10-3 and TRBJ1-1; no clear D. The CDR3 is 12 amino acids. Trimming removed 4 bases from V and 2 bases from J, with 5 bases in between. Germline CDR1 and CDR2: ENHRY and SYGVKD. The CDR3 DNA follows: TGTGCCATCAGTGCAGTTAACACTGAAGCTTTCTTT. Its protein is CAISAVNTEAFF.

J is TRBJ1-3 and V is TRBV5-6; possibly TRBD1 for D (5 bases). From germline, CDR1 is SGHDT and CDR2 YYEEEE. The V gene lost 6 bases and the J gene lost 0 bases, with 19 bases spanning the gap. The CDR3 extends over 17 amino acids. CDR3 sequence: CASNPGAYSISGNTIYF. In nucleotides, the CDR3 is TGTGCCAGCAATCCTGGGGCATACTCTATCTCTGGAAACACCATATATTTT.

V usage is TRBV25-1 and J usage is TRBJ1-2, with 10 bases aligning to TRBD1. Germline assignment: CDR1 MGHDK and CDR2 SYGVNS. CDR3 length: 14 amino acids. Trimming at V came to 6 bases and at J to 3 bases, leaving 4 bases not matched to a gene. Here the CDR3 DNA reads TGTGCCAGCAGACAGACAGGGGGCTACTATGGCTACACCTTC. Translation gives CASRQTGGYYGYTF.

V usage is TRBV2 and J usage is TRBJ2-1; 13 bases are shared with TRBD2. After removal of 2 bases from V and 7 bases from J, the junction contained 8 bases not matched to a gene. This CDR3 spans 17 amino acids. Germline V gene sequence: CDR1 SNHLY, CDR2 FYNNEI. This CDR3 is CASSEIGGLAGFNEQFF. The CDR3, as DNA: TGTGCCAGCAGTGAAATAGGGGGACTAGCGGGATTTAATGAGCAGTTCTTC.

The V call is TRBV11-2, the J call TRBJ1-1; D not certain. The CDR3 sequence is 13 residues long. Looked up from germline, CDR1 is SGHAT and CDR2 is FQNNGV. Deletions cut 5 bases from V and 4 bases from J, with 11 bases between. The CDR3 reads CASSLGSGTEAFF. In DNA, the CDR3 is TGTGCCAGCAGCCTCGGGTCGGGCACTGAAGCTTTCTTT.

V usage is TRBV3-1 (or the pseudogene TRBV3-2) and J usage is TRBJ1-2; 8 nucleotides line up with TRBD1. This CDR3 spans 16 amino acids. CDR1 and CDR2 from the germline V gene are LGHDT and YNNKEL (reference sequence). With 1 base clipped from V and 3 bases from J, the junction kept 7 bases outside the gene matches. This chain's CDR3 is CASSQVRTGPDYGYTF. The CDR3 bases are TGTGCCAGCAGCCAAGTTCGGACAGGGCCAGACTATGGCTACACCTTC.

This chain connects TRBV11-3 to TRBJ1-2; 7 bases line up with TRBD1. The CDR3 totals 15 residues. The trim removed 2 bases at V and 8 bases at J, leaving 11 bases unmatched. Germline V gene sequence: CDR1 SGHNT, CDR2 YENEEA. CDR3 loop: CASSLTAGGGWGYTF. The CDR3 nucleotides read TGTGCCAGCAGCTTAACGGCAGGGGGAGGTTGGGGCTACACCTTC.

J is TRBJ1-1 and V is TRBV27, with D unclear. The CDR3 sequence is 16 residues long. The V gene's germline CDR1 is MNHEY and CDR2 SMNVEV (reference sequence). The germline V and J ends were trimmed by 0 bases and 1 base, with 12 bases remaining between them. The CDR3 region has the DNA TGTGCCAGCAGTTTATCGTTACTCAAGAGGAACACTGAAGCTTTCTTT. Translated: CASSLSLLKRNTEAFF.

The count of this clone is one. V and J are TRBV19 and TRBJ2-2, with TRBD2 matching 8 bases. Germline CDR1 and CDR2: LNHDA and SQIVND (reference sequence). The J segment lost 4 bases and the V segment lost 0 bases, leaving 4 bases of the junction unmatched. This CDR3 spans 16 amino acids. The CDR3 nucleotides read TGTGCCAGTAGTATAGAAAGCGGGGGACCCACCGGGGAGCTGTTTTTT. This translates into CASSIESGGPTGELFF.

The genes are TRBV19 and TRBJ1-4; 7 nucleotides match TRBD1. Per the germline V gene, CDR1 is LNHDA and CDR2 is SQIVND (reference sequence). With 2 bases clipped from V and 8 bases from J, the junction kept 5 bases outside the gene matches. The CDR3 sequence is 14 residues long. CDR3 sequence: CASSIQGETEKLFF. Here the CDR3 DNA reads TGTGCCAGTAGTATACAGGGGGAGACGGAAAAACTGTTTTTT.

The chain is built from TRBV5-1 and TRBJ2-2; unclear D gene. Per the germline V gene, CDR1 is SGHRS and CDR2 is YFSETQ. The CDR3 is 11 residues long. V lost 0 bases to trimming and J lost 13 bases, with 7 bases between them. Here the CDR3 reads CASSLDSGLFF. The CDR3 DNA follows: TGCGCCAGCAGCTTGGATTCCGGGCTGTTTTTT.

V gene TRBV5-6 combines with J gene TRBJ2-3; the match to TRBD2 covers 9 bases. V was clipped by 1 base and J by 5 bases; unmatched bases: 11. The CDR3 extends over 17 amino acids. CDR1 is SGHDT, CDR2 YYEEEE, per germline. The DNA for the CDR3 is TGTGCCAGCAGCTTGAGGTTAGCGGGGGCGTTTGGAGATACGCAGTATTTT. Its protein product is CASSLRLAGAFGDTQYF.

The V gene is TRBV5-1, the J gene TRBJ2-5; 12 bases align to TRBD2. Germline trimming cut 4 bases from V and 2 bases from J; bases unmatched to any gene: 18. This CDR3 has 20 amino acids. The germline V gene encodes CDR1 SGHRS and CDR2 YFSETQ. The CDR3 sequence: CASSPIDINLAGGLQETQYF. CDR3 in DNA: TGCGCCAGCAGCCCTATTGACATTAACCTAGCGGGGGGGCTACAAGAGACCCAGTACTTC.